This TCR beta chain originates from a study of T-cell reconstitution after alpha-beta-depleted transplantation in children. V lost 3 bases and J 0 bases, leaving 10 bases between the germline ends. This CDR3 is 15 amino acids long. Germline CDR1 reads SNHLY; CDR2 reads FYNNEI. Unique molecular identifiers were incorporated when the TCRbeta library was constructed. One entry per CDR3 protein, called by TCRdb with MiXCR from the PCR reads. The sample has roughly 300,000 distinct CDR3 sequences; 9% to 12% are singletons. This clonotype appeared many times. Sequencing used PBMCs from the stem cell graft donor, obtained from the stem cell graft. The receptor was derived from a human donor who donated a stem cell graft to a child with acute lymphoblastic leukemia. The chain joins TRBV2 to TRBJ2-3; D is tentatively TRBD1 or TRBD2 (5 bases each). CDR3 nucleotide sequence: TGTGCCAGCAGTGATGGGACCATTAGCACAGATACGCAGTATTTT. Its protein is CASSDGTISTDTQYF. Combining the CDR3 with reference TRBV2 and TRBJ2-3 gives the whole variable domain EPEVTQTPSHQVTQMGQEVILRCVPISNHLYFYWYRQILGQKVEFLVSFYNNEISEKSEIFDDQFSVERPDGSNFTLKIRSTKLEDSAMYFCASSDGTISTDTQYFGPGTRLTVL.